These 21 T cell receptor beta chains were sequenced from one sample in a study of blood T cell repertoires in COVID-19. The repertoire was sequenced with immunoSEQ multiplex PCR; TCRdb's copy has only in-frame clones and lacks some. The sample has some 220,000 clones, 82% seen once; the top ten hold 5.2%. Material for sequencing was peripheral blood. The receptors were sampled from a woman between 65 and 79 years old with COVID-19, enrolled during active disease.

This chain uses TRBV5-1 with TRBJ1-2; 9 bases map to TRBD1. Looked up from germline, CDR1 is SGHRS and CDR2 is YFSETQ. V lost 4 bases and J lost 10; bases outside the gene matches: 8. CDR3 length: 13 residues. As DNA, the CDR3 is TGCGCCAGCAGCCCCCGGGACAGGGCGCACTACACCTTC. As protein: CASSPRDRAHYTF.

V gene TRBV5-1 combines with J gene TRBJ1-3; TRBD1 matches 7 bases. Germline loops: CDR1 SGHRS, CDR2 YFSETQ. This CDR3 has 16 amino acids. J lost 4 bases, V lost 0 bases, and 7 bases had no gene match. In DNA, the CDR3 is TGCGCCAGCAGCTTGGGGCCAGGGGGTACGGGAAACACCATATATTTT. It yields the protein CASSLGPGGTGNTIYF.

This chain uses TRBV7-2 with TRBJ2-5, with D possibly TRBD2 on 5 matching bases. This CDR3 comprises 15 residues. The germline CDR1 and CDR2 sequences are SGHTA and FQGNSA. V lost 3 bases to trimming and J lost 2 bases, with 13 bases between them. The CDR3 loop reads CASSFLSGSQETQYF. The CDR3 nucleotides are TGTGCCAGCAGCTTCCTCTCGGGGTCACAAGAGACCCAGTACTTC.

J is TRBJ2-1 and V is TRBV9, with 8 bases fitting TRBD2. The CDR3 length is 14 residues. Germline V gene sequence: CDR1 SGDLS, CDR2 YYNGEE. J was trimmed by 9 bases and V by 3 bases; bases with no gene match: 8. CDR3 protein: CASSETSGQSEQFF. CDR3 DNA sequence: TGTGCCAGCAGCGAAACTAGCGGTCAGAGTGAGCAGTTCTTC.

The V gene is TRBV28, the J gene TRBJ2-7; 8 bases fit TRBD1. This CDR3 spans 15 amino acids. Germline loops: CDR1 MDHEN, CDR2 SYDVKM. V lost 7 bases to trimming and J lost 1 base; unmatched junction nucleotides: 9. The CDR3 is CASIKGGDRSYEQYF. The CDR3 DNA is TGTGCCAGCATAAAGGGTGGGGACAGGTCCTACGAGCAGTACTTC.

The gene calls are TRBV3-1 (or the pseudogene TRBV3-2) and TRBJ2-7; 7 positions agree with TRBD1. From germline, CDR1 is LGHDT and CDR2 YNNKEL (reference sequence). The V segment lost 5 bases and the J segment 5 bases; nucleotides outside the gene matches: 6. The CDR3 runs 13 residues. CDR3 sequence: CASSRQGGHEQYF. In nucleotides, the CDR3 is TGTGCCAGCAGCAGACAGGGTGGCCACGAGCAGTACTTC.

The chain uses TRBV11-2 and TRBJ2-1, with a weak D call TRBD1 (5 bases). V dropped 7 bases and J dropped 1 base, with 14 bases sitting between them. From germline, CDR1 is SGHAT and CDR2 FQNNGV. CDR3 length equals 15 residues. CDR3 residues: CASNEQESSYNEQFF. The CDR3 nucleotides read TGTGCCAGCAACGAACAGGAGTCGTCCTACAATGAGCAGTTCTTC.

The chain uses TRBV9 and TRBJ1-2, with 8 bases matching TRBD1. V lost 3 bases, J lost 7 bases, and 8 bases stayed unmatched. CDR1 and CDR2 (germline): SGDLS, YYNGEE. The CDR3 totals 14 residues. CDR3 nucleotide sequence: TGTGCCAGCAGCGGGGACAGGAGTATTTCTGGCTACACCTTC. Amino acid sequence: CASSGDRSISGYTF.

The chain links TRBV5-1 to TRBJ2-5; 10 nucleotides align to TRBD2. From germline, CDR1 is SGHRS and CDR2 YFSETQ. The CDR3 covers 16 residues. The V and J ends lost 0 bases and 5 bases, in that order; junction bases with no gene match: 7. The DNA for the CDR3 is TGCGCCAGCAGCTTGGATGCAGCGGGAGGGCCGGAGACCCAGTACTTC. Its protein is CASSLDAAGGPETQYF. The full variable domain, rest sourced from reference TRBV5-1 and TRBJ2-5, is KAGVTQTPRYLIKTRGQQVTLSCSPISGHRSVSWYQQTPGQGLQFLFEYFSETQRNKGNFPGRFSGRQFSNSRSEMNVSTLELGDSALYLCASSLDAAGGPETQYFGPGTRLLVL.

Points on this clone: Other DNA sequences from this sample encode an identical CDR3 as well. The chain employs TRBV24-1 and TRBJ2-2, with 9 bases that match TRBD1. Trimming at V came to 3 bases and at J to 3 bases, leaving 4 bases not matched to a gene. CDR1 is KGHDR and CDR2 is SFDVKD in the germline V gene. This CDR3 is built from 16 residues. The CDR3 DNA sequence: TGTGCCACCAGTGATCCGGGACAGGGAGACACCGGGGAGCTGTTTTTT. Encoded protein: CATSDPGQGDTGELFF.

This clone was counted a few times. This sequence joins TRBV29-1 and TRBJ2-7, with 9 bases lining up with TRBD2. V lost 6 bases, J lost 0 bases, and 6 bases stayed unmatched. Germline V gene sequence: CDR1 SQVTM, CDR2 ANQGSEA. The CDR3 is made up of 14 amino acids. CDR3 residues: CSVADSGSSYEQYF. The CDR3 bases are TGCAGCGTCGCCGATAGCGGGAGCTCCTACGAGCAGTACTTC.

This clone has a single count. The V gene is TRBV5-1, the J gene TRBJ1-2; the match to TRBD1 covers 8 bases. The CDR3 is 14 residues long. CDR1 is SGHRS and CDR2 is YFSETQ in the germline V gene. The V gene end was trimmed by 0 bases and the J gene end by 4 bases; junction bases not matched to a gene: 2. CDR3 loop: CASSLGRGPYGYTF. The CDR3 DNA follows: TGCGCCAGCAGCTTGGGCAGGGGGCCCTATGGCTACACCTTC.

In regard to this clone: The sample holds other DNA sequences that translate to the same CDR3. The CDR3 reads CASSPDRNTGELFF. CDR3 nucleotide sequence: TGTGCCAGCTCACCTGACAGAAACACCGGGGAGCTGTTTTTT. The chain couples TRBV18 to TRBJ2-2; a weak D match, TRBD1 (5 bases). Germline CDR1 KGHSH, CDR2 LQKENI. The length of the CDR3 is 14 residues. V lost 3 bases, J lost 2 bases, and 7 bases lay in between.

CDR3 DNA sequence: TGTGCCAGCAGTTTGTTCCAGGGAAGGTACAATGAGCAGTTCTTC. Its protein is CASSLFQGRYNEQFF. The rearrangement uses TRBV6-5 and TRBJ2-1; maybe TRBD1 (5 bases). The germline CDR1 and CDR2 sequences are MNHEY and SVGAGI. This CDR3 region has 15 residues. The V gene lost 4 bases and the J gene lost 4 bases, with 14 bases spanning the gap.

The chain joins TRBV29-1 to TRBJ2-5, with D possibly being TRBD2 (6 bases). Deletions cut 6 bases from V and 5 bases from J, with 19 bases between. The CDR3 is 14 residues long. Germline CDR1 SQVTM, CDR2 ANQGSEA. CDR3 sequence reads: CSVSRGGAGETQYF. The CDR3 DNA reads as TGCAGCGTATCCCGGGGAGGTGCCGGTGAGACCCAGTACTTC. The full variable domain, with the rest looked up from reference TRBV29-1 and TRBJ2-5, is SAVISQKPSRDICQRGTSLTIQCQVDSQVTMMFWYRQQPGQSLTLIATANQGSEATYESGFVIDKFPISRPNLTFSTLTVSNMSPEDSSIYLCSVSRGGAGETQYFGPGTRLLVL.

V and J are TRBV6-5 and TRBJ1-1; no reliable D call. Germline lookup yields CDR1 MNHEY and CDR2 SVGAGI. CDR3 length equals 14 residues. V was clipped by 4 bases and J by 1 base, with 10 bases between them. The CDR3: CASSWARANTEAFF. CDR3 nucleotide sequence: TGTGCCAGCAGTTGGGCGCGGGCGAACACTGAAGCTTTCTTT.

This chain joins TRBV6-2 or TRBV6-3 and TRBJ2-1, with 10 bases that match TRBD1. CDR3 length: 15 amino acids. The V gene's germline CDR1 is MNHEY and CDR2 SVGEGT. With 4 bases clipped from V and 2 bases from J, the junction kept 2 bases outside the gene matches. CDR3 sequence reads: CASSLGQGTYNEQFF. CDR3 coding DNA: TGTGCCAGCAGTTTGGGACAGGGGACCTACAATGAGCAGTTCTTC.

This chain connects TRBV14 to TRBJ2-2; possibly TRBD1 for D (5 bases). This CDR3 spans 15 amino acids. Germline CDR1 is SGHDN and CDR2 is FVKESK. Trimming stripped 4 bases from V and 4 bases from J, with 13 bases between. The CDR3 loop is CASSRNSDSTGELFF. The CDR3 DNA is TGTGCCAGCAGCCGGAACAGTGACAGCACCGGGGAGCTGTTTTTT.

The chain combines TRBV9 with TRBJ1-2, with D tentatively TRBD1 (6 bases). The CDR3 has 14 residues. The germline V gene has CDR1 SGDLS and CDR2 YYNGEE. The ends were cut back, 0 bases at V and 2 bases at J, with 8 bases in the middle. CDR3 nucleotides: TGTGCCAGCAGCGTAGGGACAGTGAACTATGGCTACACCTTC. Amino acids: CASSVGTVNYGYTF.

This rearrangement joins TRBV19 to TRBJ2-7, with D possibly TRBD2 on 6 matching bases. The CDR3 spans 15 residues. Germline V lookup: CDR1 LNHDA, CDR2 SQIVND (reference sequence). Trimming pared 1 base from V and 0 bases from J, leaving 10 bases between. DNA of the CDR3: TGTGCCAGTAGTATAGTGCGGGATTCCTCCTACGAGCAGTACTTC. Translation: CASSIVRDSSYEQYF.

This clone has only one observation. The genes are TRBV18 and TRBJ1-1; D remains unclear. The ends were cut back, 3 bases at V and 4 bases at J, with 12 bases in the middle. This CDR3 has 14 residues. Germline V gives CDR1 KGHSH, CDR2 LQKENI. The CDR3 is CASSPSEGSTEAFF. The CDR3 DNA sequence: TGTGCCAGCTCACCTAGTGAGGGCAGCACTGAAGCTTTCTTT.